This passage covers 24 T cell receptor beta chains from one sample sequenced in a study of OX40 agonist ivuxolimab in advanced cancers. Generated by immunoSEQ multiplex PCR, the TCRdb table keeps only in-frame clones and is missing some. The sample consists of approximately 61,000 clones, about four fifths of them appearing once. The specimen comprised CD4+ or CD8+ T cells sorted from blood, sampled in a trial of the OX40 agonist ivuxolimab. All receptors derive from an adult with an advanced solid tumor such as melanoma, head and neck, liver or kidney cancer.

The chain carries TRBV19 and TRBJ1-3, with TRBD1 as a possible D gene (5 bases). The CDR3 consists of 14 residues. Germline V gene lookup returns CDR1 LNHDA and CDR2 SQIVND (reference sequence). V gave up 8 bases and J gave up 1 base, with 12 bases separating them. CDR3 bases: TGTGCCAGTGCCACAGGTCTTTCTGGAAACACCATATATTTT. Amino acids: CASATGLSGNTIYF. The variable domain in full, with the rest retrieved from reference TRBV19 and TRBJ1-3, is DGGITQSPKYLFRKEGQNVTLSCEQNLNHDAMYWYRQDPGQGLRLIYYSQIVNDFQKGDIAEGYSVSREKKESFPLTVTSAQKNPTAFYLCASATGLSGNTIYFGEGSWLTVV.

The chain carries TRBV6-6 and TRBJ2-2; possible D gene TRBD2, 5 bases. The CDR3 length is 15 residues. Trimming cost V 7 bases and J 2 bases, with 14 bases left between them. Germline V CDR1 and CDR2: MNHNY, SVGAGI (reference sequence). The CDR3 loop reads CASTREGTNTGELFF. CDR3 DNA: TGTGCCAGCACCCGGGAAGGCACAAACACCGGGGAGCTGTTTTTT.

V is TRBV2 and J is TRBJ1-2; 10 bases map to TRBD1. The CDR3 spans 16 residues. The germline gives CDR1 SNHLY, CDR2 FYNNEI. V lost 6 bases and J lost 5; bases outside the gene matches: 12. The CDR3 loop is CASSGQGVGRRYGYTF. The CDR3 nucleotides are TGTGCCAGCAGCGGACAGGGGGTAGGGCGACGTTATGGCTACACCTTC. The variable domain in full, completed from reference TRBV2 and TRBJ1-2, reads EPEVTQTPSHQVTQMGQEVILRCVPISNHLYFYWYRQILGQKVEFLVSFYNNEISEKSEIFDDQFSVERPDGSNFTLKIRSTKLEDSAMYFCASSGQGVGRRYGYTFGSGTRLTVV.

A note on this clone: Additional DNA sequences in this sample encode the identical CDR3. The chain uses TRBV6-1 and TRBJ1-4, with a tentative D call TRBD1 (5 bases). V lost 5 bases to trimming and J lost 8 bases, with 12 bases between them. Germline CDR1 is MNHNS and CDR2 is SASEGT. The CDR3 is 13 residues long. Here the CDR3 reads CASSPQGAEKLFF. Here the CDR3 DNA reads TGTGCCAGCAGTCCGCAGGGTGCGGAAAAACTGTTTTTT.

This clone appeared a single time. The chain links TRBV23-1 to TRBJ2-7; D not resolved. TRBV23-1 is sorted into the ORF group, with uncertain function. The ends were cut back, 3 bases at V and 2 bases at J, with 20 bases in the middle. The CDR3 loop spans 17 amino acids. The CDR3 region has the DNA TGCGCCAGCAGTCACTACTATGGGAAAAGGGCCCCCTACGAGCAGTACTTC. Its translation: CASSHYYGKRAPYEQYF.

The V and J genes are TRBV10-2 and TRBJ2-3; 10 bases match TRBD2. V dropped 5 bases and J dropped 5; count of bases not matched to a gene: 4. This CDR3 is built from 14 residues. CDR1 is WSHSY and CDR2 is SAAADI in the germline V gene. The CDR3: CASSSGGARDTQYF. The CDR3 coding sequence is TGCGCCAGCAGTAGCGGGGGGGCAAGAGATACGCAGTATTTT.

This clone was recorded once. The chain recombines TRBV5-1 with TRBJ2-5; D may be TRBD2 (5 bases). Germline values: CDR1 SGHRS, CDR2 YFSETQ. Trimming shortened V by 0 bases and J by 4 bases, and 10 bases separated the two germline ends. This CDR3 has 14 residues. CDR3 sequence (DNA): TGCGCCAGCAGCTTGGGAGGGAACAGAGAGACCCAGTACTTC. Protein: CASSLGGNRETQYF. The full variable domain, its missing parts supplied by reference TRBV5-1 and TRBJ2-5, is KAGVTQTPRYLIKTRGQQVTLSCSPISGHRSVSWYQQTPGQGLQFLFEYFSETQRNKGNFPGRFSGRQFSNSRSEMNVSTLELGDSALYLCASSLGGNRETQYFGPGTRLLVL.

This clone has more than one count but fewer than ten. The chain is built from TRBV6-1 and TRBJ1-6; the D gene is possibly TRBD1 (6 bases). CDR3 size: 14 residues. Germline V gives CDR1 MNHNS, CDR2 SASEGT. Trimming stripped 8 bases from V and 9 bases from J, with 17 bases between. The DNA of the CDR3 is TGTGCCAGCTCCCTGGGGGCTTTAGGTTCACCCCTCCACTTT. It codes for CASSLGALGSPLHF.

The chain employs TRBV7-8 and TRBJ1-3, with 9 bases fitting TRBD1. The CDR3 length is 13 residues. CDR1 is SGHVS and CDR2 is FQNEAQ in the germline V gene. Germline trimming cut 4 bases from V and 8 bases from J; bases unmatched to any gene: 3. The CDR3 DNA reads TGTGCCAGCAGCTGGGGACAGGGAGACACCATATATTTT. Protein sequence: CASSWGQGDTIYF.

The chain carries TRBV5-5 and TRBJ2-7, with a weak D call TRBD1 (6 bases). The germline V gene encodes CDR1 SGHKS and CDR2 YYEKEE (reference sequence). This CDR3 is 16 amino acids long. V dropped 3 bases and J dropped 5 bases, with 21 bases sitting between them. The chain's CDR3 is CASSSLSSWDNNEQYF. The DNA of the CDR3 is TGTGCCAGCAGCTCCCTCTCAAGCTGGGACAACAACGAGCAGTACTTC.

The chain is built from TRBV9 and TRBJ1-6; the D gene is possibly TRBD1 (5 bases). This CDR3 has 14 residues. The germline V gene encodes CDR1 SGDLS and CDR2 YYNGEE. Trimming cost V 4 bases and J 9 bases, with 14 bases left between them. This CDR3 is CASSQQGFGSPLHF. In DNA form, the CDR3 reads TGTGCCAGCAGCCAGCAGGGATTTGGTTCACCCCTCCACTTT.

This clone came up once. The gene calls are TRBV5-4 and TRBJ2-7, with 8 bases fitting TRBD2. The CDR3 runs to 14 residues. Germline V gene lookup returns CDR1 SGHNT and CDR2 YYREEE (reference sequence). J gave up 1 base and V 1 base, and 1 base lay outside the gene matches. Here the CDR3 reads CASSLLAGSYEQYF. The CDR3 region has the DNA TGTGCCAGCAGCTTGTTAGCGGGGTCCTACGAGCAGTACTTC.

V gene TRBV19 combines with J gene TRBJ1-1; the D is unclear. Germline V CDR1 and CDR2: LNHDA, SQIVND (reference sequence). The CDR3 runs 15 residues. Trimming shortened V by 1 base and J by 0 bases, and 9 bases separated the two germline ends. CDR3 protein: CASSIVGQMNTEAFF. In DNA, the CDR3 is TGTGCCAGTAGTATAGTCGGGCAGATGAACACTGAAGCTTTCTTT.

The J gene is TRBJ1-1, the V gene TRBV11-2; TRBD1 matches at 8 bases. The J segment lost 8 bases and the V segment lost 2 bases, leaving 4 bases of the junction unmatched. The CDR3 contains 13 residues. Germline values: CDR1 SGHAT, CDR2 FQNNGV. CDR3 sequence: CASSLYRDREAFF. The CDR3 region has the DNA TGTGCCAGCAGCTTATACCGGGACAGGGAAGCTTTCTTT. The full variable domain, with the rest looked up from reference TRBV11-2 and TRBJ1-1, is EAGVAQSPRYKIIEKRQSVAFWCNPISGHATLYWYQQILGQGPKLLIQFQNNGVVDDSQLPKDRFSAERLKGVDSTLKIQPAKLEDSAVYLCASSLYRDREAFFGQGTRLTVV.

The chain couples TRBV7-2 to TRBJ1-2, with a weak D call TRBD1 (5 bases). Germline CDR1 SGHTA, CDR2 FQGNSA. The length of the CDR3 is 14 residues. V gave up 7 bases and J gave up 1 base, with 13 bases separating them. CDR3: CASTKPQVNYGYTF. CDR3 in DNA: TGTGCCAGCACCAAACCACAGGTTAACTATGGCTACACCTTC.

J is TRBJ2-5 and V is TRBV7-2, with 15 bases that match TRBD2. Unmatched junction bases numbered 2, after V lost 4 bases and J lost 2 bases. Germline V gives CDR1 SGHTA, CDR2 FQGNSA. The CDR3 has 16 amino acids. CDR3 residues: CASSSGTSGGQETQYF. The CDR3 DNA reads as TGTGCCAGCAGCTCCGGGACTAGCGGGGGGCAAGAGACCCAGTACTTC.

This chain uses TRBV5-4 with TRBJ2-2; 14 bases agree with TRBD2. This CDR3 is 16 amino acids long. Germline V gene data show CDR1 as SGHNT and CDR2 as YYREEE (reference sequence). Unmatched junction bases numbered 1, after V lost 0 bases and J lost 6 bases. In DNA, the CDR3 is TGTGCCAGCAGCTTGGGACTAGCGGGGGGGCCCGGGGAGCTGTTTTTT. Protein product: CASSLGLAGGPGELFF.

This clone was seen once. The chain is built from TRBV19 and TRBJ1-4, with a possible D match to TRBD1 (5 bases). Between the trimmed V and J ends, which lost 10 bases and 7 bases, there was a span of 19 bases. The CDR3 runs to 14 residues. Looked up from germline, CDR1 is LNHDA and CDR2 is SQIVND (reference sequence). CDR3: CATIDSSASEKLFF. The CDR3 region has the DNA TGTGCCACTATCGACAGTTCGGCCAGTGAAAAACTGTTTTTT.

The genes are TRBV19 and TRBJ1-1, with a tentative D call TRBD1 (5 bases). The CDR3 consists of 15 residues. Germline assignment: CDR1 LNHDA and CDR2 SQIVND (reference sequence). V lost 3 bases and J 6 bases, leaving 17 bases between the germline ends. CDR3 loop: CASSIFSGLEPEAFF. The CDR3 DNA reads as TGTGCCAGTAGTATTTTTTCGGGACTAGAGCCTGAAGCTTTCTTT.

V is TRBV23-1 and J is TRBJ2-1; 7 bases are a match to TRBD2. TRBV23-1 is flagged as an ORF with uncertain function. The CDR3 totals 16 residues. Trimming removed 7 bases from V and 8 bases from J; junction bases left unmatched: 17. In DNA form, the CDR3 reads TGCGCCAGCACCCCAGGCAACGGCGGGGGTTGCTATGAGCAGTTCTTC. It codes for CASTPGNGGGCYEQFF.

The gene calls are TRBV2 and TRBJ1-3, with D tentatively TRBD1 (6 bases). Trimming stripped 3 bases from V and 1 base from J, with 13 bases between. This CDR3 has 16 amino acids. The germline gives CDR1 SNHLY, CDR2 FYNNEI. The CDR3 bases are TGTGCCAGCAGTGATTGGGGGCTAGGGTCTGGAAACACCATATATTTT. It encodes CASSDWGLGSGNTIYF.

This clone turned up a few times. The J gene is TRBJ1-1, the V gene TRBV7-9, with D possibly being TRBD1 (6 bases). CDR1 is SEHNR, CDR2 FQNEAQ, per germline (reference sequence). Trimming took off 3 bases at V and 4 bases at J, with 15 bases between the two ends. The CDR3 sequence is 15 residues long. The CDR3 DNA is TGTGCCAGCAGCTTGGGAGACAGGAGGAGCACTGAAGCTTTCTTT. Its translation: CASSLGDRRSTEAFF. The full variable domain, completed using reference TRBV7-9 and TRBJ1-1, is DTGVSQNPRHKITKRGQNVTFRCDPISEHNRLYWYRQTLGQGPEFLTYFQNEAQLEKSRLLSDRFSAERPKGSFSTLEIQRTEQGDSAMYLCASSLGDRRSTEAFFGQGTRLTVV.

The J gene is TRBJ1-4, the V gene TRBV15; D call uncertain. This CDR3 spans 15 amino acids. Per germline, CDR1 LNHNV and CDR2 YYDKDF (reference sequence). The ends were cut back, 1 base at V and 0 bases at J, with 6 bases in the middle. CDR3 amino acids: CATSRAPATNEKLFF. As DNA, the CDR3 is TGTGCCACCAGCAGAGCTCCTGCAACTAATGAAAAACTGTTTTTT.

CDR3 bases: TGTGCCAGCTCACCCGGAAACAACTATGGCTACACCTTC. Its translation: CASSPGNNYGYTF. The chain links TRBV18 to TRBJ1-2; D gene unclear. Germline CDR1 and CDR2: KGHSH and LQKENI. V lost 3 bases and J lost 2, with 7 bases in between. The CDR3 contains 13 residues.